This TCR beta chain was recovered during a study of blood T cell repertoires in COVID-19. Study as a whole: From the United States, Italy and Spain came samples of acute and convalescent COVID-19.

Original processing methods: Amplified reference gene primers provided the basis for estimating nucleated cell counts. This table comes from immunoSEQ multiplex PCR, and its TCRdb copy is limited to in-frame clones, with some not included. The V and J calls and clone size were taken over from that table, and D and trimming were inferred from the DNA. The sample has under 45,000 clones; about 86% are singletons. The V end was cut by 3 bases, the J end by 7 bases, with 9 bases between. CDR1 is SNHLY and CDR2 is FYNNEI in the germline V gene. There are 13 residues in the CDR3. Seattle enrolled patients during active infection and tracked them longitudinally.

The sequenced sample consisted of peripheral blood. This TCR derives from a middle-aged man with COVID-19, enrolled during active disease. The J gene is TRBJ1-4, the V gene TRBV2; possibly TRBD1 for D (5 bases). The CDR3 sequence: CASSDRVFEKLFF. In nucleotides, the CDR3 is TGTGCCAGCAGTGACAGGGTTTTTGAAAAACTGTTTTTT.